Shown below are 5 T cell receptor beta chains from a single sample sequenced in a study of shared clonotypes between healthy human individuals. The repertoire was sequenced with immunoSEQ multiplex PCR; TCRdb's copy has only in-frame clones and lacks some. The profile shows 2 million to 2.5 million clones, 85% to 95% of them singletons. Material for sequencing was naive CD4+ T cells from PBMCs. Subset reported: CD45RA+ positively selected. The origin of the receptors is a man between 18 and 29 years old in good health. Some clones in this sample may be carry-over from other donors' samples.

On this clone: Distinct nucleotide sequences in the sample also encode this CDR3. In DNA form, the CDR3 reads TGTGCCAGCAGCCGAACTAGCGGGGTGTACAATGAGCAGTTCTTC. Protein product: CASSRTSGVYNEQFF. This chain links TRBV7-2 with TRBJ2-1; 10 bases line up with TRBD2. CDR3 length equals 15 residues. Per germline, CDR1 SGHTA and CDR2 FQGNSA. The junction had 5 bases not matched to a gene; V was cut back by 5 bases and J by 4 bases.

This sequence joins TRBV19 and TRBJ1-1, with TRBD1 as a possible D gene (5 bases). This CDR3 comprises 15 residues. Trimming took 5 bases from V and 3 from J, leaving 16 bases between them. CDR1 LNHDA and CDR2 SQIVND come from the germline V gene (reference sequence). This CDR3 reads CASSSHRAGDTEAFF. CDR3 in DNA: TGTGCCAGTAGTTCCCACCGGGCGGGGGACACTGAAGCTTTCTTT.

The chain joins TRBV27 to TRBJ1-2, with D maybe TRBD1 (6 bases). CDR3 length: 13 residues. Germline CDR1 MNHEY, CDR2 SMNVEV (reference sequence). Trimming stripped 3 bases from V and 8 bases from J, with 13 bases between. This CDR3 reads CASSLTGSFGYTF. As DNA, the CDR3 is TGTGCCAGCAGTTTGACAGGCTCCTTCGGCTACACCTTC.

The chain uses TRBV28 and TRBJ2-5; D unclear. Germline values: CDR1 MDHEN, CDR2 SYDVKM. This CDR3 contains 12 residues. V was pared by 3 bases and J by 7 bases, with 9 bases between. This chain's CDR3 is CASSFSERTQYF. CDR3 DNA: TGTGCCAGCAGTTTTTCTGAAAGGACCCAGTACTTC.

Points on this clone: Other DNA sequences from this sample encode an identical CDR3 as well. This CDR3 is CASSVGTGSQETQYF. The CDR3 bases are TGTGCCAGCAGCGTAGGAACAGGCTCTCAAGAGACCCAGTACTTC. This sequence joins TRBV9 and TRBJ2-5; a possible D gene is TRBD1 (5 bases). The V end was cut by 0 bases, the J end by 2 bases, with 11 bases between. The germline V gene encodes CDR1 SGDLS and CDR2 YYNGEE. CDR3 size: 15 residues.